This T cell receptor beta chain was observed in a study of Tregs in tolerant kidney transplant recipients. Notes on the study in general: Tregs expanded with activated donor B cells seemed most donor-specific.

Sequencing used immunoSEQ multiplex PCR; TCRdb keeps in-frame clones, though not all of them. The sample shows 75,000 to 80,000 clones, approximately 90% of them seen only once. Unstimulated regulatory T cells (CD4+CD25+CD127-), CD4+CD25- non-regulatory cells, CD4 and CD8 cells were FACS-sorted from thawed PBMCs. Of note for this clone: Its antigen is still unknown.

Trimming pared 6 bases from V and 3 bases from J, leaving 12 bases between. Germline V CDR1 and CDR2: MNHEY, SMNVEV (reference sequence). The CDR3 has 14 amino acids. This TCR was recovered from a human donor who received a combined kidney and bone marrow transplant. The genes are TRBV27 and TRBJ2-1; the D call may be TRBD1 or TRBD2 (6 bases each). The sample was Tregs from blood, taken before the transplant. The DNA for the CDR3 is TGTGCCAGCAGCTACCGGGGGCACTACAATGAGCAGTTCTTC. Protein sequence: CASSYRGHYNEQFF.